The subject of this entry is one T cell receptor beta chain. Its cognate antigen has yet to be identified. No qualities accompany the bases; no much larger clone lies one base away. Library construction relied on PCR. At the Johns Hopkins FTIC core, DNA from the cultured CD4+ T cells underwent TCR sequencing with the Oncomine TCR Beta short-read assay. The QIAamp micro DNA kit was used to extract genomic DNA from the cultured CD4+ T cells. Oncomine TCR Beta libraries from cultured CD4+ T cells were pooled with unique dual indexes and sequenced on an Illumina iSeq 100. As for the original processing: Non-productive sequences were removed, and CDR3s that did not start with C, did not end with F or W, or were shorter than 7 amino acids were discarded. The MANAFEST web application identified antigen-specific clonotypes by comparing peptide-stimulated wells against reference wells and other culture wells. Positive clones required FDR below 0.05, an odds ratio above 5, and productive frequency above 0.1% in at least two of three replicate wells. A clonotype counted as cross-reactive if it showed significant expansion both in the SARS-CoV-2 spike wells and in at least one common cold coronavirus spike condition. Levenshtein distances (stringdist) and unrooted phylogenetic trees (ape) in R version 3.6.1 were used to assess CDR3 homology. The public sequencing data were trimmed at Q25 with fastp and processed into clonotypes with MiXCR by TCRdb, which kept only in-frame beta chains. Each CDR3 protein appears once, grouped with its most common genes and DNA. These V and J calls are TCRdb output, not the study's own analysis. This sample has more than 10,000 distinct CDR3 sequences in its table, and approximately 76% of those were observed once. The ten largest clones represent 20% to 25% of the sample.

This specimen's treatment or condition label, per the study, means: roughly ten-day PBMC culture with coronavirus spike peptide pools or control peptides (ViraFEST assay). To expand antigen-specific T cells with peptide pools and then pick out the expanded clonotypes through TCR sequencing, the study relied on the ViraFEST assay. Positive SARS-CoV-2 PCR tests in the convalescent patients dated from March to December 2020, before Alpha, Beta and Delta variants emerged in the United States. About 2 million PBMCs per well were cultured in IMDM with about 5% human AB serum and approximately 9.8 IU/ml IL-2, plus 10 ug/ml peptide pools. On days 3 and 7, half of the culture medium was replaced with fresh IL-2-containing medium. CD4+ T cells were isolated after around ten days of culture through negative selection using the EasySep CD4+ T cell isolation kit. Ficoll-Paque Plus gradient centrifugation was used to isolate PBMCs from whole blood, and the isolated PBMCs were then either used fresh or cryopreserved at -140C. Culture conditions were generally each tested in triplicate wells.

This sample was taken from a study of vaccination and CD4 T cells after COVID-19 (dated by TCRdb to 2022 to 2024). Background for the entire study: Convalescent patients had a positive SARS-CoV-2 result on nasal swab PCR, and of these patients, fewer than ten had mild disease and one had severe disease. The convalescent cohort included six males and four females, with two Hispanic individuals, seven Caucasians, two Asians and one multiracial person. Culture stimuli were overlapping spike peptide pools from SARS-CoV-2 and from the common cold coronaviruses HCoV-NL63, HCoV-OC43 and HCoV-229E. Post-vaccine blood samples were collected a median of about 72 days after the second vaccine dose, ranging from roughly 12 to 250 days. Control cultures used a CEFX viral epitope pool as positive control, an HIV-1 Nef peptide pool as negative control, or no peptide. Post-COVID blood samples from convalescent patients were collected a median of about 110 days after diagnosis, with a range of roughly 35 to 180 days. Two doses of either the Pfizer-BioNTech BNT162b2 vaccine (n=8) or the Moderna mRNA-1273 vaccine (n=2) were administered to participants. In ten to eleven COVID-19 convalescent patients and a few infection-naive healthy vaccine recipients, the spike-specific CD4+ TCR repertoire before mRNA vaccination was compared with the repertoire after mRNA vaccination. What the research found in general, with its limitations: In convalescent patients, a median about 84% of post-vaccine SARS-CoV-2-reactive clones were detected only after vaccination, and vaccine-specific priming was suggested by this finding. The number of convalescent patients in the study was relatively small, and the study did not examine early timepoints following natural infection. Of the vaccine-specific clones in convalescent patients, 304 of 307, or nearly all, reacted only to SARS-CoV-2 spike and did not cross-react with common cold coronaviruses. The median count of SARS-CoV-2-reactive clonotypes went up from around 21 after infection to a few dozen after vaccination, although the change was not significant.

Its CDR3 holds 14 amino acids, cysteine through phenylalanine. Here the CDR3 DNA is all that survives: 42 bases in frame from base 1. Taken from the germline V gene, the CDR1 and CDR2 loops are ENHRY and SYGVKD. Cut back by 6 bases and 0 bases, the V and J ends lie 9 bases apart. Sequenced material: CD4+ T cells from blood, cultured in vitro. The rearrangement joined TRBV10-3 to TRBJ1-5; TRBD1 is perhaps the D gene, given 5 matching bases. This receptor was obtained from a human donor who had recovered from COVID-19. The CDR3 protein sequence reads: CAIRGDSSNQPQHF. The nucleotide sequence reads TGTGCCATCAGGGGAGACAGTAGCAATCAGCCCCAGCATTTT.